This T cell receptor beta chain was retrieved from a study of cytomegalovirus exposure and HLA in healthy donors. Use of 60 Vbeta and 13 Jbeta primers characterized the PCR. The table came from immunoSEQ multiplex PCR; TCRdb's copy has only in-frame clones and leaves some out. This sample has about 55,000 clones, with about three quarters found just once. There are a few counts of this clone. This sequence originates from a female donor in good health and CMV-seronegative. Input material: PBMCs.

CDR3 coding DNA: TGTGCCAGCAGCGTAGGCTCACTTGACAGGGGGGTTTCCTACGAGCAGTACTTC. Translated, it gives CASSVGSLDRGVSYEQYF. The chain has TRBV9 and TRBJ2-5; 9 positions agree with TRBD1. The J call is doubtful: the DNA matches TRBJ2-7 better. Germline CDR1 SGDLS, CDR2 YYNGEE. The CDR3 extends over 18 amino acids.